This T cell receptor (beta chain) derives from a study of blood T cell repertoires in COVID-19. Turning to the study itself: The origin of the acute and convalescent COVID-19 samples was the United States, Italy and Spain. From T cells, B-cell-depleted T cells, or PBMCs came the material, which was cDNA or gDNA.

Per the study methods: Estimation of nucleated cell counts relied on the amplification of reference gene primers. Profiled with immunoSEQ multiplex PCR; TCRdb holds only in-frame clones, not every one. The DNA was the basis for D and trimming; V, J and clone size are from that table. The data hold about 180,000 clones, with about nine tenths observed a single time. The CDR3 covers 11 residues. J lost 10 bases, V lost 10 bases, and 7 bases had no gene match. Looked up from germline, CDR1 is MNHEY and CDR2 is SMNVEV (reference sequence). This TCR was recovered from a woman aged 25-40 years with acute or convalescent COVID-19. Input material: peripheral blood. This chain links TRBV27 with TRBJ2-1, with 7 bases lining up with TRBD1. CDR3 in DNA: TGTGCCACCGAGACAGGGATCGAGCAGTTCTTC. Its protein product is CATETGIEQFF.